The next 27 T cell receptor beta chains were all read from a single sample in a study of regulatory and conventional T cells in RAG deficiency. Regulatory T cells were sorted from blood as CD4+ CD25-high CD127-low cells. Using immunoSEQ multiplex PCR, the repertoire was profiled, and TCRdb retains in-frame clones only, with some absent. The sample lists thousands of clones, 93% occurring once. The data were also submitted as part of a second study, on regulatory T cells. That report notes: Primers: 52 TRBV forward and 13 TRBJ reverse.

Sequencing was performed on CD127- CD25+ CD4+ Tregs sorted from blood. All receptors derive from a human donor in good health.

This clone has a single count. J is TRBJ2-2 and V is TRBV18; 8 nucleotides match TRBD2. The germline CDR1 and CDR2 sequences are KGHSH and LQKENI. The CDR3 loop spans 17 amino acids. V lost 4 bases to trimming and J lost 5 bases; unmatched junction nucleotides: 12. The CDR3, as DNA: TGTGCCAGCTCACGACTAGCGAACGCCATGTCTACCGGGGAGCTGTTTTTT. It encodes CASSRLANAMSTGELFF.

The rearrangement joins TRBV11-2 to TRBJ1-2; D remains unclear. V was clipped by 5 bases and J by 4 bases, with 14 bases between them. The germline CDR1 and CDR2 sequences are SGHAT and FQNNGV. CDR3 length: 14 residues. The CDR3: CASSNQGRVYGYTF. The CDR3 nucleotides are TGTGCCAGCAGCAACCAAGGTCGGGTCTATGGCTACACCTTC.

V and J are TRBV25-1 and TRBJ1-2, with a tentative D call TRBD1 (6 bases). Germline assignment: CDR1 MGHDK and CDR2 SYGVNS. This CDR3 spans 14 amino acids. Trimming left V 2 bases short and J 6 bases short, with 13 bases between. The CDR3 nucleotides read TGTGCCAGCAGTGAAAGGGGGAGGGGCCATGGCTACACCTTC. Translated: CASSERGRGHGYTF.

This rearrangement joins TRBV9 to TRBJ2-3; weak D call: TRBD2 (7 bases). This CDR3 is 15 amino acids long. Per the germline V gene, CDR1 is SGDLS and CDR2 is YYNGEE. V lost 2 bases, J lost 3 bases, and 13 bases lay in between. The CDR3 DNA sequence: TGTGCCAGCAGCGTGAGGGGGGGTAGAACAGATACGCAGTATTTT. This codes for CASSVRGGRTDTQYF.

The chain links TRBV9 to TRBJ2-7; 7 positions agree with TRBD2. Germline V CDR1 and CDR2: SGDLS, YYNGEE. With 4 bases clipped from V and 7 bases from J, the junction kept 2 bases outside the gene matches. The CDR3 loop spans 11 amino acids. Here the CDR3 DNA reads TGTGCCAGCAGCCCCGGGAGGGAGCAGTACTTC. Its translation is CASSPGREQYF. Full variable domain (rest looked up from reference TRBV9 and TRBJ2-7): DSGVTQTPKHLITATGQRVTLRCSPRSGDLSVYWYQQSLDQGLQFLIQYYNGEERAKGNILERFSAQQFPDLHSELNLSSLELGDSALYFCASSPGREQYFGPGTRLTVT.

The V gene is TRBV21-1, the J gene TRBJ2-5; TRBD2 is the table's D call, not checked against the DNA. TRBV21-1 is an annotated pseudogene. CDR3 length: 16 amino acids. The CDR3 DNA follows: TGTGCCAGCAGCAAAGGTAAGCGGGGGGGCCTCGAGACCCAGTACTTC. The encoded protein is CASSKGKRGGLETQYF.

The V and J genes are TRBV5-1 and TRBJ1-2; 7 bases map to TRBD1. This CDR3 contains 14 residues. After removal of 4 bases from V and 3 bases from J, the junction contained 6 bases not matched to a gene. In germline, CDR1 is SGHRS, CDR2 YFSETQ. The CDR3 nucleotides are TGCGCCAGCAGCCCGGGACAGACTTACTATGGCTACACCTTC. As protein: CASSPGQTYYGYTF.

This chain links TRBV29-1 with TRBJ2-4; 8 bases match TRBD1. Looked up from germline, CDR1 is SQVTM and CDR2 is ANQGSEA. The trim removed 6 bases at V and 6 bases at J, leaving 10 bases unmatched. The CDR3 spans 14 residues. CDR3 loop: CSVAPDRVGNIQYF. DNA of the CDR3: TGCAGCGTCGCCCCGGACAGGGTGGGAAACATTCAGTACTTC.

The chain carries TRBV11-3 and TRBJ2-1; D is possibly TRBD2 (6 bases). This CDR3 is 15 amino acids long. The V and J ends lost 1 base and 6 bases respectively, with 13 bases between them. The germline gives CDR1 SGHNT, CDR2 YENEEA. The CDR3 DNA reads as TGTGCCAGCAGCTTAGGGGGCGAAGCGGGCAATGAGCAGTTCTTC. Translating it yields CASSLGGEAGNEQFF.

This chain links TRBV30 with TRBJ2-4, with 7 bases that match TRBD1. Germline V gene sequence: CDR1 GTSNPN, CDR2 SVGIG (reference sequence). Germline trimming cut 0 bases from V and 0 bases from J; bases unmatched to any gene: 8. This CDR3 spans 17 amino acids. CDR3 DNA sequence: TGTGCCTGGAGTGTACGAAGTACAGGGGTAGCCAAAAACATTCAGTACTTC. Its translation: CAWSVRSTGVAKNIQYF.

This chain connects TRBV14 to TRBJ2-7; 7 nucleotides line up with TRBD1. Trimming cost V 1 base and J 3 bases; bases outside gene matches: 3. Per germline, CDR1 SGHDN and CDR2 FVKESK. The CDR3 is made up of 14 amino acids. The CDR3 here is CASSQVTGVYEQYF. The DNA of the CDR3 is TGTGCCAGCAGCCAAGTAACAGGGGTCTACGAGCAGTACTTC.

The chain uses TRBV5-1 and TRBJ1-1, with D possibly matching TRBD1 (6 bases). The germline CDR1 and CDR2 sequences are SGHRS and YFSETQ. V was shortened by 7 bases and J by 5 bases, with 21 bases between the two germline ends. The CDR3 contains 15 residues. The DNA for the CDR3 is TGCGCCAGCTCCTATGACTCAGGGGTCTGGACTGAAGCTTTCTTT. This gives the protein CASSYDSGVWTEAFF.

The CDR3 spells CATRDRVVEKLFF. DNA for the CDR3: TGTGCCACCAGGGACAGGGTTGTTGAAAAACTGTTTTTT. V is TRBV25-1 and J is TRBJ1-4; 9 bases are shared with TRBD1. Germline lookup yields CDR1 MGHDK and CDR2 SYGVNS. The CDR3 runs 13 residues. Unmatched junction bases numbered 7, after V lost 10 bases and J lost 7 bases.

This clone occurred once. The CDR3 is CASSLVVGRGETQYF. The CDR3 DNA follows: TGTGCCAGCAGCTTAGTCGTAGGGCGGGGCGAGACCCAGTACTTC. This chain joins TRBV11-2 and TRBJ2-5, with D possibly TRBD2 on 6 matching bases. The length of the CDR3 is 15 residues. The germline V gene has CDR1 SGHAT and CDR2 FQNNGV. V shed 1 base and J shed 5 bases, with 14 bases lying between them.

The rearrangement joins TRBV30 to TRBJ2-7; 8 nucleotides line up with TRBD2. The germline V gene encodes CDR1 GTSNPN and CDR2 SVGIG (reference sequence). This CDR3 has 14 residues. Trimming cost V 1 base and J 1 base; bases outside gene matches: 3. The CDR3: CAWSGGLGSYEQYF. Written as DNA, the CDR3 is TGTGCCTGGAGTGGGGGACTAGGTTCCTACGAGCAGTACTTC.

The chain recombines TRBV7-9 with TRBJ1-2, with TRBD1 as a possible D gene (6 bases). Germline assignment: CDR1 SEHNR and CDR2 FQNEAQ (reference sequence). V lost 1 base and J 8 bases, leaving 11 bases between the germline ends. The CDR3 is made up of 13 amino acids. The CDR3 DNA reads as TGTGCCAGCAGCTTAGAGGACAGATGGGGCTACACCTTC. Encoded protein: CASSLEDRWGYTF.

The CDR3 DNA reads as TGCGCCAGCAGCAACGGGACAACCTACAATGAGCAGTTCTTC. Encoded protein: CASSNGTTYNEQFF. The chain has TRBV5-1 and TRBJ2-1, with D tentatively TRBD1 (6 bases). Germline V gene lookup returns CDR1 SGHRS and CDR2 YFSETQ. Trimming pared 4 bases from V and 2 bases from J, leaving 10 bases between. This CDR3 region has 14 residues.

The rearrangement links TRBV6-5 to TRBJ2-7; 8 nucleotides agree with TRBD1. Per the germline V gene, CDR1 is MNHEY and CDR2 is SVGAGI. The junction had 9 bases not matched to a gene; V was cut back by 4 bases and J by 4 bases. The CDR3 covers 15 residues. This chain's CDR3 is CASSSPGQAAYEQYF. Written as DNA, the CDR3 is TGTGCCAGCAGTTCACCGGGACAGGCGGCTTACGAGCAGTACTTC.

The gene calls are TRBV5-6 and TRBJ1-2, with D tentatively TRBD1 (5 bases). Per the germline V gene, CDR1 is SGHDT and CDR2 is YYEEEE. With 6 bases removed from V and 6 bases from J, the gap between germline ends came to 18 bases. The CDR3 has 14 amino acids. The CDR3 loop is CASTAGQRTNGYTF. The CDR3 DNA reads as TGTGCCAGCACTGCCGGACAACGAACTAATGGCTACACCTTC.

The chain carries TRBV19 and TRBJ1-5; D not resolved. V was pared by 5 bases and J by 0 bases, with 5 bases between. Germline V CDR1 and CDR2: LNHDA, SQIVND (reference sequence). The CDR3 totals 13 residues. The chain's CDR3 is CASSPNSNQPQHF. The CDR3 coding sequence is TGTGCCAGTAGTCCAAATAGCAATCAGCCCCAGCATTTT.

This rearrangement joins TRBV5-1 to TRBJ1-3; TRBD1 matches at 8 bases. CDR1 is SGHRS, CDR2 YFSETQ, per germline. This CDR3 has 14 amino acids. V gave up 4 bases and J gave up 9 bases; unmatched junction bases: 9. This chain's CDR3 is CASSPGTGGVTIYF. The CDR3 DNA reads TGCGCCAGCAGCCCCGGGACAGGTGGAGTCACCATATATTTT.

The gene calls are TRBV5-1 and TRBJ2-2, with D unclear. Trimming shortened V by 1 base and J by 0 bases, and 7 bases separated the two germline ends. The germline V gene encodes CDR1 SGHRS and CDR2 YFSETQ. This CDR3 is built from 15 residues. The CDR3 spells CASSLTDTNTGELFF. The CDR3 region has the DNA TGCGCCAGCAGCTTGACAGATACGAACACCGGGGAGCTGTTTTTT. The full variable domain, completed using reference TRBV5-1 and TRBJ2-2, is KAGVTQTPRYLIKTRGQQVTLSCSPISGHRSVSWYQQTPGQGLQFLFEYFSETQRNKGNFPGRFSGRQFSNSRSEMNVSTLELGDSALYLCASSLTDTNTGELFFGEGSRLTVL.

This sequence joins TRBV18 and TRBJ1-1; 7 nucleotides line up with TRBD1. The junction had 6 bases not matched to a gene; V was cut back by 4 bases and J by 4 bases. The CDR3 totals 14 residues. CDR1 and CDR2 (germline): KGHSH, LQKENI. The CDR3 DNA sequence: TGTGCCAGCTCACGTACGACAGGGACCACTGAAGCTTTCTTT. As protein: CASSRTTGTTEAFF.

The chain has TRBV14 and TRBJ2-5; 9 nucleotides align to TRBD1. There are 14 residues in the CDR3. The ends lost 4 bases at V and 5 bases at J; junction bases unmatched: 5. Per the germline V gene, CDR1 is SGHDN and CDR2 is FVKESK. The CDR3 sequence is CASSLDRGGETQYF. DNA for the CDR3: TGTGCCAGCAGCCTGGACAGGGGAGGGGAGACCCAGTACTTC.

The rearrangement links TRBV4-2 to TRBJ2-3; TRBD2 agrees at 12 bases. The trim removed 4 bases at V and 4 bases at J, leaving 9 bases unmatched. The CDR3 is made up of 17 amino acids. The germline V gene encodes CDR1 LGHNA and CDR2 YNFKEQ. CDR3 loop: CASSRRTSGEVPDTQYF. The DNA for the CDR3 is TGTGCCAGCAGCCGCCGGACTAGCGGGGAGGTCCCAGATACGCAGTATTTT.

V usage is TRBV7-8 and J usage is TRBJ2-2, with TRBD1 as a possible D gene (6 bases). The CDR3 has 15 residues. CDR1 and CDR2 from the germline V gene are SGHVS and FQNEAQ. Trimming pared 5 bases from V and 3 bases from J, leaving 13 bases between. The CDR3 sequence: CASSPRRQDTGELFF. CDR3 bases: TGTGCCAGCAGCCCCCGAAGACAGGACACCGGGGAGCTGTTTTTT.

This chain joins TRBV30 and TRBJ1-4; 8 bases fit TRBD1. Germline V CDR1 and CDR2: GTSNPN, SVGIG (reference sequence). The CDR3 spans 15 residues. V shed 1 base and J 10 bases; nucleotides not matched to a gene: 11. CDR3 bases: TGTGCCTGGAGTGGAGTTACAGGGGGTGGGGGAAAACTGTTTTTT. Residues: CAWSGVTGGGGKLFF.